This T cell receptor (beta chain) was captured by sequencing in a study of T cells in Graves' hyperthyroidism and ophthalmopathy (dated by TCRdb to the late 2010s). About the study as a whole: Peripheral blood samples were taken at the time of initial diagnosis, prior to any treatment. To identify distinguishing TCR V-J signatures, a discovery cohort of about a hundred patients was used, comprising 40 to 45 with Graves' ophthalmopathy and some 57 with stable Graves' hyperthyroidism. An independent validation cohort of some 18 hyperthyroidism patients and more than 15 patients who later progressed to ophthalmopathy tested prospective prediction of ophthalmopathy. For training and testing, the 95 to 100 patients in the discovery cohort were randomly divided in a 7:3 ratio. Thyroid tissue and blood T-cell repertoires from about six Graves' hyperthyroidism patients were also compared in the study. After sampling, hyperthyroidism patients received methimazole starting at 30 mg daily, and ophthalmopathy patients received high-dose intravenous methylprednisolone. The paper describes TCR Vbeta CDR3 sequencing of 140 or so peripheral blood samples, made up of 43 ophthalmopathy patients, over 70 hyperthyroidism patients and about 17 progressor patients.

Notes on this clonotype: Its specific antigen is unknown. Sequence at one end of the junction differs from germline and may be a read error.

The TCR beta CDR3 regions were amplified from the RNA transcripts. For the first round of RT-PCR on the TCR CDR3, the HTBI primer set was used together with the Qiagen OneStep RT-PCR kit. Libraries were constructed in a second round of multiplex PCR, after which size selection and purification were carried out. Sequencing of the libraries was done on an Illumina HiSeq2000 using paired-end 100 bp reads. As for the authors' bioinformatics: Raw data were processed with SOAPnuke, discarding reads with adapters, uncalled bases, mean Phred below 15, or no exact constant-primer or identifier match. High-quality paired reads were merged using COPE v1.2.5, and each unique nucleotide sequence was defined as a clonotype. Clonotypes were aligned to IMGT TRBV, TRBD and TRBJ reference segments using MiTCR v1.1. Only V-J combinations with frequency above 0.0001, covering about 99% of repertoires, were analysed. A TCS score was defined as the ratio of F50 (clonal expansion) to E x V (chaos), with BLOSUM62-based TCRdist applied between CDR3 peptides within each V-J. Welch's t-statistics and random forest reduced around 550 V-J features to under 15, which were used in a naive Bayes classifier (R e1071). Starting from the raw public reads, TCRdb applied fastp trimming at Q25, assembled clones with MiXCR and retained in-frame beta chains. CDR3 protein sequences are deduplicated, and each keeps its most common genes and DNA. None of the V and J calls come from the authors' own analysis; TCRdb made them. The sample records a few hundred thousand distinct CDR3 sequences, under 15% of which are singletons. The top ten clones comprise around a third of the sample.

Overall study results and their limits: Most expanded thyroid clonotypes (frequency above 0.001) were also detected in blood, a finding suggesting that blood repertoires may reflect thyroid immune responses. Sample size was not statistically predetermined, and investigators were not blinded to group allocation. In cross-validation, a model built on a 13 V-J signature told ophthalmopathy apart from stable hyperthyroidism with roughly 87% sensitivity and around 81% specificity, and in testing the same model reached 80%/75%. In validation, the model predicted progression to ophthalmopathy with approximately 71% sensitivity and approximately 72% specificity, a median of 6.5 months before onset.

Graves' hyperthyroidism was defined as stable when no progression to ophthalmopathy occurred over 18 months of follow-up. Hyperthyroidism patients were newly diagnosed, with disease duration under 2 months, and aged 18 to 65 years. Any patient with an uncontrolled infection, another autoimmune disease, pregnancy or lactation was excluded. Diagnoses were established on the basis of clinical symptoms, serum thyroxine and TRAb, thyroid ultrasound, and orbital computed tomography. PBMCs were separated from roughly 9.6 ml of fresh peripheral blood using Ficoll-Paque density gradient centrifugation. Total RNA was extracted with Trizol reagent, and quality was checked on an Agilent 2100 Bioanalyzer. The sequencing input was blood. This TCR was recovered from a woman in her 30s with Graves' hyperthyroidism.

CDR3 region: CASSAGGGFDEILFF. The DNA sequence reads TGTGCCAGCAGCGCAGGGGGAGGGTTTGATGAAATACTGTTTTTT. This receptor chain uses TRBV9 and TRBJ1-4, with 7 central nucleotides matching TRBD1. Counted from cysteine to phenylalanine, this CDR3 has 15 amino acids. Only the CDR3 portion is preserved as DNA: 45 bases, with reading frame beginning at the first base. From the germline V gene, CDR1 is SGDLS and CDR2 is YYNGEE.